The 32 T cell receptor beta chains below were found in one sample sequenced in a study of T cell responses to AZD1222 COVID-19 vaccine. The protocol was immunoSEQ multiplex PCR, while the TCRdb copy is restricted to in-frame clones and leaves out a portion. The sample has just over 65,000 clones, over 75% seen once. Here the sequenced sample was peripheral blood, taken on day 0 of AZD1222 vaccination. Receptors were obtained from an adult in good health.

J is TRBJ2-1 and V is TRBV24-1, with D maybe TRBD2 (7 bases). The CDR3 has 15 amino acids. V was cut by 6 bases and J by 2 bases, with 13 bases left in between. Germline values: CDR1 KGHDR, CDR2 SFDVKD. This CDR3 reads CATSSGGGPYNEQFF. The DNA of the CDR3 is TGTGCCACCAGTTCTGGGGGGGGGCCCTACAATGAGCAGTTCTTC.

The chain couples TRBV10-1 to TRBJ2-5; D is undetermined. From germline, CDR1 is WNHNN and CDR2 SYGVQD (reference sequence). This CDR3 has 12 amino acids. V was clipped by 5 bases and J by 2 bases, with 6 bases between them. Here the CDR3 reads CASSPEQETQYF. The CDR3 DNA reads TGCGCCAGCAGTCCCGAGCAAGAGACCCAGTACTTC.

This clone came up a few times. The chain uses TRBV4-2 and TRBJ2-3; 12 nucleotides agree with TRBD2. With 2 bases clipped from V and 0 bases from J, the junction kept 12 bases outside the gene matches. Germline-derived CDR1 and CDR2 are LGHNA and YNFKEQ. This CDR3 has 20 amino acids. The CDR3 protein is CASSQRGRASGGGSTDTQYF. In DNA, the CDR3 is TGTGCCAGCAGCCAAAGAGGGCGGGCTAGCGGGGGGGGAAGCACAGATACGCAGTATTTT.

The V and J genes are TRBV6-1 and TRBJ1-6, with TRBD1 identical over 7 bases. With V trimmed by 1 base and J by 9 bases, 6 bases remained unmatched. This CDR3 has 15 amino acids. Germline V gene sequence: CDR1 MNHNS, CDR2 SASEGT. The CDR3 DNA reads TGTGCCAGCAGTGAAGGGGAGGCAGGGGGTTCACCCCTCCACTTT. This encodes CASSEGEAGGSPLHF.

The chain is built from TRBV6-5 and TRBJ1-5, with D perhaps matching TRBD1 (5 bases). There are 15 residues in the CDR3. Per the germline V gene, CDR1 is MNHEY and CDR2 is SVGAGI. V was clipped by 6 bases and J by 2 bases, with 14 bases between them. The CDR3, as DNA: TGTGCCAGCAGCGAGAGTCCGGGGGGCAATCAGCCCCAGCATTTT. This sequence encodes CASSESPGGNQPQHF.

This clone was seen more than once but under ten times. This chain joins TRBV7-9 and TRBJ2-1; TRBD2 might be the D (5 bases). Trimming removed 4 bases from V and 6 bases from J, with 16 bases in between. In germline, CDR1 is SEHNR, CDR2 FQNEAQ (reference sequence). The CDR3 is 15 residues long. The CDR3 bases are TGTGCCAGCAGCTACGTCGAACTAGGAAGCAATGAGCAGTTCTTC. Translation gives CASSYVELGSNEQFF.

CDR3 sequence: CASSQGPEPNQPQHF. The CDR3 DNA reads TGTGCCAGCAGCCAAGGGCCAGAGCCGAATCAGCCCCAGCATTTT. The chain has TRBV4-2 and TRBJ1-5; D not certain. In germline, CDR1 is LGHNA, CDR2 YNFKEQ. The CDR3 is made up of 15 amino acids. Trimming left V 1 base short and J 4 bases short, with 11 bases between.

Comments on this clone: Compared with germline, one end of the junction differs, possibly owing to a read error. The identical CDR3 is also encoded by other nucleotide sequences in the sample. V usage is TRBV4-1 and J usage is TRBJ1-2; no clear D gene. The CDR3 is 13 residues long. Germline V gene lookup returns CDR1 MGHRA and CDR2 YSYEKL. The CDR3 nucleotides read TGTGCCAGCAGCCAAGATTCCGGGTATGGCTACACCTTC. Translated: CASSQDSGYGYTF.

This clone was detected only once. The chain recombines TRBV7-2 with TRBJ1-2; D is perhaps TRBD1 (6 bases). CDR1 and CDR2 (germline): SGHTA, FQGNSA. The germline V and J ends were trimmed by 1 base and 1 base, with 10 bases remaining between them. The CDR3 runs 15 residues. In DNA, the CDR3 is TGTGCCAGCAGCTTAGGGGGGACACGTAACTATGGCTACACCTTC. This sequence encodes CASSLGGTRNYGYTF.

V and J are TRBV5-5 and TRBJ2-2; D is perhaps TRBD2 (6 bases). CDR3 length equals 19 residues. CDR1 and CDR2 (germline): SGHKS, YYEKEE (reference sequence). Trimming removed 2 bases from V and 5 bases from J, with 25 bases in between. The CDR3 spells CASSFTGLAGGWETGELFF. In DNA, the CDR3 is TGTGCCAGCAGCTTTACGGGACTCGCGGGTGGGTGGGAGACCGGGGAGCTGTTTTTT.

The chain carries TRBV2 and TRBJ2-7, with D possibly being TRBD2 (5 bases). Germline V CDR1 and CDR2: SNHLY, FYNNEI. V was trimmed by 6 bases and J by 9 bases, leaving 18 bases between them. This CDR3 has 13 residues. The CDR3 region is CASSADWVRGQYF. CDR3 sequence (DNA): TGTGCCAGCAGCGCGGACTGGGTTCGGGGGCAGTACTTC.

This clone was counted between two and nine times. The CDR3 region is CASSLVSGGSTEAFF. CDR3 bases: TGTGCCAGCAGCTTAGTGAGTGGAGGGAGCACTGAAGCTTTCTTT. The rearrangement uses TRBV7-8 and TRBJ1-1; no clear D gene. V was shortened by 1 base and J by 4 bases, with 13 bases between the two germline ends. The CDR3 is made up of 15 amino acids. Germline V lookup: CDR1 SGHVS, CDR2 FQNEAQ. The variable domain in full, with the rest retrieved from reference TRBV7-8 and TRBJ1-1, is GAGVSQSPRYKVAKRGQDVALRCDPISGHVSLFWYQQALGQGPEFLTYFQNEAQLDKSGLPSDRFFAERPEGSVSTLKIQRTQQEDSAVYLCASSLVSGGSTEAFFGQGTRLTVV.

The CDR3: CATLLAGGTYEQYF. The CDR3 bases are TGTGCCACCCTACTAGCGGGAGGCACCTACGAGCAGTACTTC. V gene TRBV2 combines with J gene TRBJ2-7, with TRBD2 matching 12 bases. In germline, CDR1 is SNHLY, CDR2 FYNNEI. The CDR3 totals 14 residues. V shed 10 bases and J 2 bases; nucleotides not matched to a gene: 6.

The table lists this clone with a few counts. This chain connects TRBV30 to TRBJ1-1, with D possibly TRBD1 on 6 matching bases. CDR3 length: 13 residues. CDR1 is GTSNPN and CDR2 is SVGIG in the germline V gene (reference sequence). The ends were cut back, 3 bases at V and 1 base at J, with 9 bases in the middle. As DNA, the CDR3 is TGTGCCTGGAGGGGGGGCGCGAACACTGAAGCTTTCTTT. Translated: CAWRGGANTEAFF.

The J gene is TRBJ1-6, the V gene TRBV19, with a possible D match to TRBD1 (6 bases). Germline-derived CDR1 and CDR2 are LNHDA and SQIVND (reference sequence). V lost 5 bases to trimming and J lost 8 bases, with 13 bases between them. The CDR3 loop spans 14 amino acids. CDR3 amino acids: CASSLSHRDSPLHF. The CDR3 DNA reads TGTGCCAGTAGTCTCTCCCACAGGGATTCACCCCTCCACTTT.

The V and J genes are TRBV25-1 and TRBJ2-1, with TRBD2 matching over 10 bases. The CDR3 contains 18 residues. CDR1 and CDR2 (germline): MGHDK, SYGVNS. After removal of 5 bases from V and 3 bases from J, the junction contained 13 bases not matched to a gene. The CDR3 protein is CASSPQRSTSGIYNEQFF. In DNA form, the CDR3 reads TGTGCCAGCAGTCCCCAGAGGTCCACTAGCGGGATCTACAATGAGCAGTTCTTC.

The chain joins TRBV2 to TRBJ1-3; 7 nucleotides agree with TRBD1. The CDR3 contains 15 residues. Germline values: CDR1 SNHLY, CDR2 FYNNEI. J was trimmed by 0 bases and V by 3 bases; bases with no gene match: 2. The CDR3 reads CASSEGQFSGNTIYF. The CDR3 bases are TGTGCCAGCAGTGAGGGACAGTTCTCTGGAAACACCATATATTTT.

The gene calls are TRBV5-1 and TRBJ2-1; TRBD2 is a possible D gene (7 bases). V lost 1 base and J lost 8, with 13 bases in between. The CDR3 spans 14 residues. Germline-derived CDR1 and CDR2 are SGHRS and YFSETQ. CDR3 nucleotide sequence: TGCGCCAGCAGCTTGATGCGGGGGCTGGATGAGCAGTTCTTC. Amino acids: CASSLMRGLDEQFF. Full variable domain (remainder filled in from reference TRBV5-1 and TRBJ2-1): KAGVTQTPRYLIKTRGQQVTLSCSPISGHRSVSWYQQTPGQGLQFLFEYFSETQRNKGNFPGRFSGRQFSNSRSEMNVSTLELGDSALYLCASSLMRGLDEQFFGPGTRLTVL.

The chain employs TRBV18 and TRBJ2-6, with TRBD1 identical over 7 bases. The CDR3 totals 17 residues. Germline trimming cut 3 bases from V and 4 bases from J; bases unmatched to any gene: 9. From germline, CDR1 is KGHSH and CDR2 LQKENI. The CDR3, as DNA: TGTGCCAGCTCACCCACAGGGGCTCTGAGAGGGGCCAACGTCCTGACTTTC. It yields the protein CASSPTGALRGANVLTF. Based on the CDR3 plus reference TRBV18 and TRBJ2-6, the full variable domain is NAGVMQNPRHLVRRRGQEARLRCSPMKGHSHVYWYRQLPEEGLKFMVYLQKENIIDESGMPKERFSAEFPKEGPSILRIQQVVRGDSAAYFCASSPTGALRGANVLTFGAGSRLTVL.

The J gene is TRBJ2-2, the V gene TRBV28; 7 bases match TRBD2. Trimming took 7 bases from V and 2 from J; bases not matched to a gene: 4. The CDR3 spans 14 residues. Germline CDR1 MDHEN, CDR2 SYDVKM. CDR3 nucleotides: TGTGCCAGCATACTAGCGCTCAACACCGGGGAGCTGTTTTTT. It yields the protein CASILALNTGELFF.

The V and J genes are TRBV19 and TRBJ2-7; D is possibly TRBD2 (6 bases). This CDR3 has 15 residues. Germline lookup yields CDR1 LNHDA and CDR2 SQIVND (reference sequence). The V end was cut by 4 bases, the J end by 4 bases, with 17 bases between. The CDR3 DNA is TGTGCCAGTAGTAGGGGACTTTCAGGCGCTTACGAGCAGTACTTC. Residues: CASSRGLSGAYEQYF. Using reference TRBV19 and TRBJ2-7 for the parts outside the CDR3, the full variable domain is DGGITQSPKYLFRKEGQNVTLSCEQNLNHDAMYWYRQDPGQGLRLIYYSQIVNDFQKGDIAEGYSVSREKKESFPLTVTSAQKNPTAFYLCASSRGLSGAYEQYFGPGTRLTVT.

The chain combines TRBV10-3 with TRBJ2-7, with TRBD2 matching 10 bases. Looked up from germline, CDR1 is ENHRY and CDR2 is SYGVKD. This CDR3 region has 13 residues. V shed 10 bases, J shed 3 bases, and the junction held 6 bases outside the gene matches. As DNA, the CDR3 is TGTGCCACCTCTAGCGGGAGTGACTACGAGCAGTACTTC. This codes for CATSSGSDYEQYF.

This clone was counted between two and nine times. The genes are TRBV11-2 and TRBJ2-5; 7 bases are a match to TRBD1. The CDR3 length is 16 residues. Germline V gene data show CDR1 as SGHAT and CDR2 as FQNNGV. The V and J ends lost 4 bases and 0 bases, in that order; junction bases with no gene match: 8. The CDR3 here is CASSSLTGYDQETQYF. In nucleotides, the CDR3 is TGTGCCAGCAGCTCCCTGACAGGGTACGACCAAGAGACCCAGTACTTC.

The CDR3 bases are TGCGCCAGCAGCTTGGACTTGAACACTGAAGCTTTCTTT. Its protein product is CASSLDLNTEAFF. This sequence joins TRBV5-1 and TRBJ1-1; the D is unclear. Trimming took off 0 bases at V and 0 bases at J, with 3 bases between the two ends. CDR1 and CDR2 (germline): SGHRS, YFSETQ. The length of the CDR3 is 13 residues.

The V and J genes are TRBV9 and TRBJ2-3; no firm D call. Germline loops: CDR1 SGDLS, CDR2 YYNGEE. This CDR3 spans 15 amino acids. V lost 0 bases and J 0 bases, leaving 8 bases between the germline ends. CDR3 sequence: CASSVVDTSTDTQYF. The CDR3, as DNA: TGTGCCAGCAGCGTAGTCGACACCAGCACAGATACGCAGTATTTT.

Only a few counts were recorded for this clone. The chain couples TRBV5-4 to TRBJ1-6; 9 nucleotides align to TRBD1. Germline V CDR1 and CDR2: SGHNT, YYREEE (reference sequence). Trimming at V came to 0 bases and at J to 11 bases, leaving 6 bases not matched to a gene. The CDR3 runs 15 residues. The CDR3: CASSLVGQGLAPLHF. In DNA form, the CDR3 reads TGTGCCAGCAGCTTGGTCGGACAGGGGCTTGCACCCCTCCACTTT.

This clone was detected once. The chain uses TRBV7-9 and TRBJ2-1; D is unresolved. CDR3 size: 8 residues. The germline V gene has CDR1 SEHNR and CDR2 FQNEAQ (reference sequence). The V gene lost 7 bases and the J gene lost 8 bases, with 0 bases spanning the gap. This CDR3 reads CASNEQFF. CDR3 DNA sequence: TGTGCCAGCAATGAGCAGTTCTTC.

The CDR3 region is CASGDRAGQPQHF. The CDR3 region has the DNA TGTGCCAGTGGCGACAGGGCAGGACAGCCCCAGCATTTT. The rearrangement joins TRBV19 to TRBJ1-5; 7 bases fit TRBD1. This CDR3 contains 13 residues. In germline, CDR1 is LNHDA, CDR2 SQIVND (reference sequence). After removal of 8 bases from V and 7 bases from J, the junction contained 8 bases not matched to a gene.

J is TRBJ1-2 and V is TRBV6-6; a possible D gene is TRBD1 (5 bases). V was pared by 5 bases and J by 0 bases, with 13 bases between. The CDR3 runs to 15 residues. Germline V lookup: CDR1 MNHNY, CDR2 SVGAGI (reference sequence). CDR3 coding DNA: TGTGCCAGCAGTCGGGACGGTCCACCTAACTATGGCTACACCTTC. Protein product: CASSRDGPPNYGYTF.

V is TRBV19 and J is TRBJ2-1, with D perhaps matching TRBD2 (6 bases). The V and J ends lost 9 bases and 8 bases respectively, with 14 bases between them. Germline CDR1 reads LNHDA; CDR2 reads SQIVND (reference sequence). This CDR3 spans 12 amino acids. The CDR3 is CASTQWGDEQFF. In DNA, the CDR3 is TGTGCCAGCACCCAGTGGGGGGATGAGCAGTTCTTC.

The rearrangement links TRBV13 to TRBJ1-1, with D maybe TRBD1 (5 bases). Trimming shortened V by 4 bases and J by 6 bases, and 15 bases separated the two germline ends. This CDR3 region has 14 residues. Germline V gene sequence: CDR1 PRHDT, CDR2 FYEKMQ (reference sequence). The CDR3 DNA reads TGTGCCAGCAGCTCGCGGGGGGGTTTGGCTGAAGCTTTCTTT. This translates into CASSSRGGLAEAFF.

This chain joins TRBV5-1 and TRBJ1-2; 7 nucleotides agree with TRBD1. The CDR3 spans 14 residues. V shed 4 bases, J shed 3 bases, and the junction held 6 bases outside the gene matches. Germline CDR1 reads SGHRS; CDR2 reads YFSETQ. The CDR3 DNA reads as TGCGCCAGCAGCAAAGGGGGCTCTGACTATGGCTACACCTTC. It is translated as CASSKGGSDYGYTF.